The 29 T cell receptor beta chains presented below share a single source sample, sequenced in a study of response to subunit inactivated influenza vaccine. Using its own MiXCR run on the RT-PCR reads, TCRdb lists one record per CDR3 protein. This table holds about half a million distinct CDR3 sequences, 7.6% found once. The source material was PBMCs from blood, sampled less than 30 months after vaccination. The source of these receptors is a man between 50 and 69 years old who received an inactivated influenza vaccine.

The chain employs TRBV6-2 or TRBV6-3 and TRBJ2-3; 8 positions match TRBD1. The CDR3 covers 13 residues. V lost 6 bases to trimming and J lost 5 bases; unmatched junction nucleotides: 4. Germline-derived CDR1 and CDR2 are MNHEY and SVGEGT. CDR3: CASSGQGRDTQYF. For the CDR3, the DNA is TGTGCCAGCAGCGGACAGGGCCGAGATACGCAGTATTTT.

There are a few counts of this clonotype. This chain joins TRBV5-1 and TRBJ1-2; a possible D gene is TRBD1 (6 bases). Germline CDR1 reads SGHRS; CDR2 reads YFSETQ. This CDR3 comprises 14 residues. The V end lost 2 bases, the J end lost 3 bases, and 11 bases lay between the germline ends. For the CDR3, the DNA is TGCGCCAGCAGCTTTTTGCCAGGGGACTATGGCTACACCTTC. This sequence encodes CASSFLPGDYGYTF.

The genes are TRBV20-1 and TRBJ2-5; 16 bases line up with TRBD2. The CDR3 has 18 residues. Germline-derived CDR1 and CDR2 are DFQATT and SNEGSKA (reference sequence). The V gene end was trimmed by 3 bases and the J gene end by 4 bases; junction bases not matched to a gene: 11. As DNA, the CDR3 is TGCAGTGCTAGCCCGGGACTAGCGGGGGGGCGACTAATAGAGACCCAGTACTTC. Its translation is CSASPGLAGGRLIETQYF.

This clonotype was observed a few times. The V call is TRBV7-2, the J call TRBJ1-2; D is possibly TRBD1 (6 bases). CDR1 is SGHTA and CDR2 is FQGNSA in the germline V gene. The CDR3 covers 15 residues. The ends were cut back, 3 bases at V and 5 bases at J, with 16 bases in the middle. The CDR3 sequence: CASSLEGQPLYGYTF. Here the CDR3 DNA reads TGTGCCAGCAGCTTGGAAGGACAGCCCCTTTATGGCTACACCTTC.

This clonotype was seen a few times. The genes are TRBV6-2 or TRBV6-3 and TRBJ1-6, with 9 nucleotides matching TRBD1. There are 15 residues in the CDR3. The germline gives CDR1 MNHEY, CDR2 SVGEGT. V lost 2 bases and J lost 10; bases outside the gene matches: 6. DNA for the CDR3: TGTGCCAGCAGTTACGGCCCGGACAGGGGCTCACCCCTCCACTTT. Amino acid sequence: CASSYGPDRGSPLHF.

CDR3 protein: CASNKDVSQETQYF. The DNA for the CDR3 is TGTGCCAGCAATAAAGATGTTTCCCAGGAGACCCAGTACTTC. The J gene is TRBJ2-5, the V gene TRBV28; unclear D gene. CDR3 length: 14 residues. Deletions cut 7 bases from V and 5 bases from J, with 17 bases between. The germline CDR1 and CDR2 sequences are MDHEN and SYDVKM.

The chain combines TRBV28 with TRBJ1-2; D is perhaps TRBD1 (6 bases). Germline CDR1 is MDHEN and CDR2 is SYDVKM. Trimming removed 4 bases from V and 3 bases from J, with 12 bases in between. CDR3 length: 14 amino acids. CDR3 protein: CASSSQGRHYGYTF. DNA of the CDR3: TGTGCCAGCAGTTCACAGGGCCGGCACTATGGCTACACCTTC.

This clonotype was counted ten times or more. V is TRBV4-3 and J is TRBJ2-7; 10 nucleotides line up with TRBD2. Trimming took 0 bases from V and 4 from J; bases not matched to a gene: 6. Germline lookup yields CDR1 LGHNA and CDR2 YSLEER. This CDR3 comprises 16 residues. Here the CDR3 reads CASSQDRTSGKYEQYF. The CDR3 region has the DNA TGCGCCAGCAGCCAAGATCGGACTAGCGGAAAATACGAGCAGTACTTC.

This clonotype was picked up a small number of times. J is TRBJ1-1 and V is TRBV27; 8 bases match TRBD1. CDR1 is MNHEY and CDR2 is SMNVEV in the germline V gene (reference sequence). V lost 1 base to trimming and J lost 3 bases; unmatched junction nucleotides: 4. The CDR3 contains 15 residues. CDR3 protein: CASSLFGQGDTEAFF. The CDR3, as DNA: TGTGCCAGCAGTTTATTCGGACAGGGCGACACTGAAGCTTTCTTT.

This clonotype was recorded at least ten times. This chain uses TRBV3-1 with TRBJ1-2; D is uncertain. The length of the CDR3 is 12 residues. Germline-derived CDR1 and CDR2 are LGHDT and YNNKEL (reference sequence). Between the trimmed V and J ends, which lost 1 base and 4 bases, there was a span of 4 bases. CDR3 in amino acids: CASSQGIYGYTF. CDR3 bases: TGTGCCAGCAGCCAAGGCATCTATGGCTACACCTTC.

At least ten counts were recorded for this clonotype. The chain joins TRBV29-1 to TRBJ1-6, with unresolved D. V lost 6 bases and J lost 0, with 9 bases in between. CDR3 size: 14 residues. The germline V gene encodes CDR1 SQVTM and CDR2 ANQGSEA. CDR3 amino acids: CSVQFSSYNSPLHF. CDR3 in DNA: TGCAGCGTACAGTTCAGCTCCTATAATTCACCCCTCCACTTT.

This clonotype was detected many times. The chain joins TRBV7-2 to TRBJ1-3, with D unclear. The CDR3 loop spans 17 amino acids. The germline CDR1 and CDR2 sequences are SGHTA and FQGNSA. Trimming pared 5 bases from V and 0 bases from J, leaving 17 bases between. CDR3 sequence: CASSPRTGPRSGNTIYF. CDR3 in DNA: TGTGCCAGCAGCCCCCGGACCGGGCCTCGCTCTGGAAACACCATATATTTT.

This clonotype was counted ten times or more. The gene calls are TRBV7-2 and TRBJ2-3; 10 positions agree with TRBD2. Trimming at V came to 10 bases and at J to 6 bases, leaving 10 bases not matched to a gene. This CDR3 is built from 14 residues. Per the germline V gene, CDR1 is SGHTA and CDR2 is FQGNSA. Here the CDR3 reads CATTEGTSVDTQYF. The CDR3 DNA follows: TGTGCCACCACGGAGGGGACTAGCGTCGATACGCAGTATTTT.

The sample holds many counts of this clonotype. V usage is TRBV6-1 and J usage is TRBJ2-5; no definite D call. With 6 bases removed from V and 0 bases from J, the gap between germline ends came to 11 bases. CDR1 and CDR2 from the germline V gene are MNHNS and SASEGT. This CDR3 is built from 14 residues. CDR3 sequence (DNA): TGTGCCAGCAGACATCGTAGGGACCAAGAGACCCAGTACTTC. Protein: CASRHRRDQETQYF.

This sequence joins TRBV4-2 and TRBJ2-3; D is undetermined. The CDR3 totals 12 residues. V lost 8 bases, J lost 2 bases, and 8 bases lay in between. The V gene's germline CDR1 is LGHNA and CDR2 YNFKEQ. CDR3 sequence (DNA): TGTGCCAGCGTCGATGACACAGATACGCAGTATTTT. Its protein product is CASVDDTDTQYF.

This clonotype was detected many times. J is TRBJ2-5 and V is TRBV20-1; 7 bases fit TRBD2. The germline gives CDR1 DFQATT, CDR2 SNEGSKA (reference sequence). Germline trimming cut 3 bases from V and 5 bases from J; bases unmatched to any gene: 9. The CDR3 runs 14 residues. The CDR3 sequence: CSARHGTMGETQYF. Here the CDR3 DNA reads TGCAGTGCTAGGCATGGGACTATGGGTGAGACCCAGTACTTC.

This clonotype was picked up a small number of times. The V and J genes are TRBV20-1 and TRBJ1-1; 9 bases are a match to TRBD1. V was clipped by 6 bases and J by 5 bases; unmatched bases: 10. This CDR3 comprises 14 residues. Germline CDR1 DFQATT, CDR2 SNEGSKA (reference sequence). In DNA, the CDR3 is TGCAGTGCCTACCACAGGGGGCGAGGAACTGAAGCTTTCTTT. Protein product: CSAYHRGRGTEAFF.

This clonotype was recorded many times. The chain is built from TRBV20-1 and TRBJ2-7; 9 bases map to TRBD2. CDR3 size: 14 residues. J lost 7 bases, V lost 6 bases, and 13 bases had no gene match. Germline-derived CDR1 and CDR2 are DFQATT and SNEGSKA (reference sequence). CDR3 DNA sequence: TGCAGTGCGCCGTCTAGCGGGACCTTTGGTGAGCAGTACTTC. Protein sequence: CSAPSSGTFGEQYF.

This clonotype has more than one count but fewer than ten. The chain joins TRBV20-1 to TRBJ2-1, with unresolved D. Germline V lookup: CDR1 DFQATT, CDR2 SNEGSKA (reference sequence). V was clipped by 6 bases and J by 2 bases, with 17 bases between them. This CDR3 is built from 15 residues. Here the CDR3 reads CSARSPVRTYNEQFF. CDR3 nucleotides: TGCAGTGCGCGGAGTCCGGTTAGAACCTACAATGAGCAGTTCTTC.

At least ten counts were recorded for this clonotype. J is TRBJ2-2 and V is TRBV7-2, with 7 bases aligning to TRBD2. Per the germline V gene, CDR1 is SGHTA and CDR2 is FQGNSA. This CDR3 has 13 residues. Trimming removed 1 base from V and 7 bases from J; junction bases left unmatched: 0. The CDR3 nucleotides read TGTGCCAGCAGCTTAGGGGGGGGCGGGGAGCTGTTTTTT. This encodes CASSLGGGGELFF.

In this sample, this clonotype turned up many times. The rearrangement links TRBV12-3 or TRBV12-4 to TRBJ2-5; D may correspond to TRBD1 or TRBD2 (6 bases each). This CDR3 region has 11 residues. Between the trimmed V and J ends, which lost 5 bases and 14 bases, there was a span of 15 bases. In DNA form, the CDR3 reads TGTGCCAGCAGTCCGGGGGCTGTTTTCTACTTC. Protein sequence: CASSPGAVFYF.

There are a few counts of this clonotype. One end of the junction fails to match germline, which may point to a read error. This chain joins TRBV5-6 and TRBJ1-1; D unclear. Germline CDR1 SGHDT, CDR2 YYEEEE. The CDR3 has 13 amino acids. The CDR3 DNA reads TGTGCCAGCAGCTTGGAACGGAACTCTGAAGCTTTCTTT. Protein product: CASSLERNSEAFF.

This rearrangement joins TRBV29-1 to TRBJ2-3; D is unresolved. The germline gives CDR1 SQVTM, CDR2 ANQGSEA. The CDR3 is made up of 11 amino acids. V gave up 8 bases and J gave up 4 bases, with 10 bases separating them. The CDR3 is CSPSLADTQYF. The CDR3 DNA is TGCAGCCCCTCTTTAGCAGATACGCAGTATTTT.

J is TRBJ1-2 and V is TRBV13; no definite D call. The CDR3 runs 11 residues. V was trimmed by 8 bases and J by 10 bases, leaving 14 bases between them. The germline V gene encodes CDR1 PRHDT and CDR2 FYEKMQ (reference sequence). Here the CDR3 reads CASDIARDYTF. In DNA, the CDR3 is TGTGCCAGCGACATAGCGCGTGACTACACCTTC.

This clonotype was counted ten times or more. The chain links TRBV2 to TRBJ2-5; the D is unclear. The CDR3 consists of 15 residues. Germline V gives CDR1 SNHLY, CDR2 FYNNEI. V dropped 8 bases and J dropped 1 base, with 17 bases sitting between them. The CDR3 DNA sequence: TGTGCCAGCGTCCTTGCAATAACCTTCCAAGAGACCCAGTACTTC. This sequence encodes CASVLAITFQETQYF.

This clonotype was seen more than once but under ten times. V is TRBV12-3 or TRBV12-4 and J is TRBJ2-3; TRBD2 aligns across 10 bases. V lost 5 bases to trimming and J lost 2 bases; unmatched junction nucleotides: 7. The CDR3 totals 16 residues. CDR3 nucleotide sequence: TGTGCCAGCAGTATGGGGGGACTAGCGCTCACAGATACGCAGTATTTT. Translation gives CASSMGGLALTDTQYF.

The chain employs TRBV5-1 and TRBJ2-6; D not resolved. This CDR3 is 14 amino acids long. V lost 5 bases, J lost 0 bases, and 6 bases lay in between. Looked up from germline, CDR1 is SGHRS and CDR2 is YFSETQ. CDR3 coding DNA: TGCGCCAGCAGGCTTCTCTCTGGGGCCAACGTCCTGACTTTC. This codes for CASRLLSGANVLTF. Supplemented by reference TRBV5-1 and TRBJ2-6, the full variable domain reads KAGVTQTPRYLIKTRGQQVTLSCSPISGHRSVSWYQQTPGQGLQFLFEYFSETQRNKGNFPGRFSGRQFSNSRSEMNVSTLELGDSALYLCASRLLSGANVLTFGAGSRLTVL.

This clonotype was found many times. The chain uses TRBV20-1 and TRBJ2-3; D is possibly TRBD2 (6 bases). V dropped 5 bases and J dropped 4 bases, with 16 bases sitting between them. This CDR3 has 14 amino acids. Germline V gene data show CDR1 as DFQATT and CDR2 as SNEGSKA (reference sequence). CDR3 sequence (DNA): TGCAGTGCTTTCTTGGGCGGGAACTCAGATACGCAGTATTTT. It translates to CSAFLGGNSDTQYF.

V and J are TRBV12-3 or TRBV12-4 and TRBJ2-5; D possibly corresponds to TRBD1 (7 bases). V shed 10 bases and J shed 3 bases, with 15 bases lying between them. The CDR3 is made up of 13 amino acids. The CDR3 region has the DNA TGTGCCACTTGGGGGGACAGCGAAGAGACCCAGTACTTC. Its protein product is CATWGDSEETQYF.